The clone carrying this T cell receptor beta chain was counted a few times. The antigen remains undetermined. The sample belongs to a study of cytomegalovirus exposure and HLA in healthy donors. Across the study: Around 79 million unique TCRs, all from HLA-typed donors, were included in an early release of the data. Study results and limitations: Immune exposure information available was restricted to CMV serostatus.

CDR3 length: 14 residues. Germline CDR1 reads SGHRS; CDR2 reads YFSETQ. V dropped 3 bases and J dropped 6 bases, with 16 bases sitting between them. In the PCR, 60 Vbeta and 13 Jbeta primers were used. Using immunoSEQ multiplex PCR, the repertoire was profiled, and TCRdb retains in-frame clones only, with some absent. Seen here are 150,000 to 200,000 clones, roughly four fifths observed once, and the top ten hold around 2%. The sequence came from a young man in good health and CMV-seronegative. The sample consisted of PBMCs. The genes are TRBV5-1 and TRBJ2-7; the D gene is possibly TRBD1 (5 bases). The CDR3 region is CASSSSGNPGEQYF. DNA of the CDR3: TGCGCCAGCAGCTCCTCAGGGAATCCCGGCGAGCAGTACTTC.